Reported below is one TCR beta chain. These data belong to a study of cytomegalovirus exposure and HLA in healthy donors. CDR1 is SGHNT and CDR2 is YYREEE in the germline V gene (reference sequence). The CDR3 consists of 17 residues. Trimming shortened V by 2 bases and J by 6 bases, and 21 bases separated the two germline ends. Primers included in the PCR were 60 Vbeta and 13 Jbeta primers. TCRdb keeps only in-frame clones here, not all; method: immunoSEQ multiplex PCR. The sample lists 200,000 or so clones; approximately 88% were seen once. The V gene is TRBV5-4, the J gene TRBJ2-1; a possible D gene is TRBD1 (6 bases). This receptor was obtained from a boy under 10 years old in good health and CMV-seronegative. Sequencing used PBMCs. The CDR3 sequence is CASSFTLRGTTPNEQFF. The CDR3 nucleotides are TGTGCCAGCAGCTTTACGCTGAGAGGGACAACCCCCAATGAGCAGTTCTTC.